These 3 T cell receptor beta chains were sequenced from one sample in a study of T cell responses to AZD1222 COVID-19 vaccine. Assay used: immunoSEQ multiplex PCR; TCRdb lists only in-frame clones, some missing. The table includes about 150,000 clones, roughly nine tenths detected once. Source: peripheral blood, taken on day 0 of AZD1222 vaccination. These receptor sequences come from an adult in good health.

This chain links TRBV6-5 with TRBJ1-2; TRBD1 matches 10 bases. The CDR3 totals 15 residues. Germline CDR1 and CDR2: MNHEY and SVGAGI. With V trimmed by 6 bases and J by 2 bases, 6 bases remained unmatched. CDR3 sequence: CASRGTGERNYGYTF. The CDR3 bases are TGTGCCAGCAGAGGGACAGGGGAACGAAACTATGGCTACACCTTC.

The chain has TRBV18 and TRBJ1-2, with D unresolved. This CDR3 is 15 amino acids long. In germline, CDR1 is KGHSH, CDR2 LQKENI. The V end was cut by 1 base, the J end by 2 bases, with 11 bases between. The CDR3 here is CASSPQSQPNYGYTF. The CDR3 coding sequence is TGTGCCAGCTCACCACAGTCACAGCCAAACTATGGCTACACCTTC.

The chain uses TRBV9 and TRBJ2-2; D is perhaps TRBD1 (5 bases). The germline gives CDR1 SGDLS, CDR2 YYNGEE. Trimming pared 1 base from V and 4 bases from J, leaving 11 bases between. The CDR3 runs to 15 residues. This CDR3 is CASSVRGTLTGELFF. The CDR3 nucleotides read TGTGCCAGCAGCGTAAGGGGTACCCTCACCGGGGAGCTGTTTTTT.